This TCR beta chain is drawn from a study of T cells in localized non-small cell lung cancer. TCRdb's copy holds only in-frame clones and misses some; the assay was immunoSEQ multiplex PCR. This sample has tens of thousands of clones, with about 88% found just once. This CDR3 spans 14 amino acids. The V gene lost 4 bases and the J gene lost 0 bases, with 9 bases spanning the gap. Germline-derived CDR1 and CDR2 are SGHDN and FVKESK. This chain connects TRBV14 to TRBJ1-1; D unresolved. The clonotype was recovered from a man aged 35-75 years with stage II lung adenocarcinoma. Sequenced here: PBMCs, sampled before any cancer treatment. The CDR3 region is CASSRKHMNTEAFF. CDR3 sequence (DNA): TGTGCCAGCAGCCGAAAACACATGAACACTGAAGCTTTCTTT.